The 14 T cell receptor beta chains listed next were all sequenced from one sample in a study of cytotoxic CD8 clonotypes in ibrutinib-treated CLL. TCRdb keeps only in-frame clones here, not all; method: immunoSEQ multiplex PCR. This sample yields roughly 200,000 clones, of which around 72% are seen a single time; around an eighth belongs to the top ten. This specimen was PBMCs, taken after 24 months of ibrutinib treatment. These receptors were obtained from a human donor with chronic lymphocytic leukemia.

This chain joins TRBV15 and TRBJ2-1; the D is unclear. V was shortened by 0 bases and J by 0 bases, with 6 bases between the two germline ends. Germline assignment: CDR1 LNHNV and CDR2 YYDKDF (reference sequence). This CDR3 comprises 15 residues. The CDR3, as DNA: TGTGCCACCAGCAGAGATGTAATCTCCTACAATGAGCAGTTCTTC. Translation: CATSRDVISYNEQFF.

The chain employs TRBV7-2 and TRBJ1-1, with D possibly being TRBD1 (5 bases). The germline CDR1 and CDR2 sequences are SGHTA and FQGNSA. V was trimmed by 2 bases and J by 1 base, leaving 11 bases between them. CDR3 length: 15 residues. The CDR3, as DNA: TGTGCCAGCAGCTTAAGCCGAGGACAGAACACTGAAGCTTTCTTT. Translating it yields CASSLSRGQNTEAFF.

The chain couples TRBV29-1 to TRBJ1-1; D is ambiguous. Per germline, CDR1 SQVTM and CDR2 ANQGSEA. Trimming removed 7 bases from V and 1 base from J, with 10 bases in between. CDR3 length equals 12 residues. DNA of the CDR3: TGCAGCGCAGCTCGGGCGAACACTGAAGCTTTCTTT. This translates into CSAARANTEAFF.

The rearrangement links TRBV27 to TRBJ1-5; maybe TRBD1 (6 bases). Germline CDR1 MNHEY, CDR2 SMNVEV (reference sequence). CDR3 length: 12 residues. V shed 8 bases and J shed 3 bases, with 8 bases lying between them. The chain's CDR3 is CASGQFNQPQHF. DNA for the CDR3: TGTGCCAGCGGACAGTTCAATCAGCCCCAGCATTTT.

This chain connects TRBV4-1 to TRBJ2-7; D possibly corresponds to TRBD2 (6 bases). In germline, CDR1 is MGHRA, CDR2 YSYEKL. CDR3 length: 13 amino acids. With 3 bases removed from V and 0 bases from J, the gap between germline ends came to 6 bases. CDR3 amino acids: CASSHGSSYEQYF. For the CDR3, the DNA is TGCGCCAGCAGCCACGGGAGCTCCTACGAGCAGTACTTC.

The rearrangement links TRBV11-2 to TRBJ2-1, with D possibly matching TRBD2 (5 bases). With 2 bases removed from V and 3 bases from J, the gap between germline ends came to 17 bases. Germline V CDR1 and CDR2: SGHAT, FQNNGV. This CDR3 contains 17 residues. This CDR3 reads CASSLSIIARDYNEQFF. The CDR3 nucleotides are TGTGCCAGCAGCTTATCCATAATAGCGCGAGACTACAATGAGCAGTTCTTC.

In this sample, this clone turned up once. The chain joins TRBV7-9 to TRBJ1-5, with no clear D. Between the trimmed V and J ends, which lost 0 bases and 8 bases, there was a span of 5 bases. CDR3 length: 12 amino acids. CDR1 is SEHNR, CDR2 FQNEAQ, per germline (reference sequence). The CDR3, as DNA: TGTGCCAGCAGCTTAGCAGGGAAGCCCCAGCATTTT. This sequence encodes CASSLAGKPQHF.

The V call is TRBV28, the J call TRBJ1-3; 7 nucleotides line up with TRBD1. This CDR3 has 15 residues. Per the germline V gene, CDR1 is MDHEN and CDR2 is SYDVKM. V lost 6 bases to trimming and J lost 0 bases; unmatched junction nucleotides: 5. The CDR3 sequence: CASRLTGNSGNTIYF. CDR3 DNA sequence: TGTGCCAGCAGGCTGACAGGGAACTCTGGAAACACCATATATTTT.

V usage is TRBV2 and J usage is TRBJ2-3; no reliable D call. Germline loops: CDR1 SNHLY, CDR2 FYNNEI. The V and J ends lost 6 bases and 2 bases respectively, with 3 bases between them. This CDR3 is 11 amino acids long. The DNA of the CDR3 is TGTGCCAGCAGGCTCACAGATACGCAGTATTTT. It is translated as CASRLTDTQYF.

This clone has only a few counts. The chain combines TRBV5-6 with TRBJ1-1, with TRBD1 as a possible D gene (5 bases). The CDR3 is 16 residues long. Per the germline V gene, CDR1 is SGHDT and CDR2 is YYEEEE. V lost 5 bases, J lost 0 bases, and 17 bases lay in between. The DNA for the CDR3 is TGTGCCAGCAGGCCTTCAGGGTGGATCATGAACACTGAAGCTTTCTTT. It is translated as CASRPSGWIMNTEAFF.

The V gene is TRBV7-9, the J gene TRBJ1-2, with TRBD1 matching over 8 bases. Per the germline V gene, CDR1 is SEHNR and CDR2 is FQNEAQ (reference sequence). CDR3 size: 16 residues. J was trimmed by 3 bases and V by 4 bases; bases with no gene match: 10. The CDR3 reads CASSSGQGRDHYGYTF. The CDR3 DNA is TGTGCCAGCAGCTCTGGACAGGGACGGGATCACTATGGCTACACCTTC.

This chain connects TRBV6-1 to TRBJ2-7, with 11 nucleotides matching TRBD2. Germline CDR1 is MNHNS and CDR2 is SASEGT. CDR3 size: 15 residues. J lost 4 bases, V lost 2 bases, and 4 bases had no gene match. The DNA for the CDR3 is TGTGCCAGCAGTGAAACTAGCGGGAGTTTATACGAGCAGTACTTC. The encoded protein is CASSETSGSLYEQYF.

A single count supports this clone. The V and J genes are TRBV11-2 and TRBJ2-7, with 9 bases fitting TRBD1. After removal of 5 bases from V and 3 bases from J, the junction contained 5 bases not matched to a gene. Germline V gene lookup returns CDR1 SGHAT and CDR2 FQNNGV. This CDR3 is 14 amino acids long. The CDR3 region is CASSRGQGYYEQYF. In nucleotides, the CDR3 is TGTGCCAGCAGCAGGGGACAGGGCTACTACGAGCAGTACTTC.

The J gene is TRBJ1-5, the V gene TRBV19; perhaps TRBD1 as D (6 bases). The germline CDR1 and CDR2 sequences are LNHDA and SQIVND (reference sequence). Trimming took 2 bases from V and 0 from J, leaving 8 bases between them. The CDR3 loop spans 15 amino acids. CDR3 bases: TGTGCCAGTAGTATACACAGGGATAGCAATCAGCCCCAGCATTTT. It is translated as CASSIHRDSNQPQHF. Full variable domain (outside the CDR3, taken from reference TRBV19 and TRBJ1-5): DGGITQSPKYLFRKEGQNVTLSCEQNLNHDAMYWYRQDPGQGLRLIYYSQIVNDFQKGDIAEGYSVSREKKESFPLTVTSAQKNPTAFYLCASSIHRDSNQPQHFGDGTRLSIL.